The 7 T cell receptor beta chains below were found in one sample sequenced in a study of patients and donors after allogeneic stem cell transplantation. TCRdb re-analysed the RT-PCR reads in MiXCR, keeping a single row per CDR3 protein. The table records about 160,000 distinct CDR3 sequences, 25% to 35% of them present only once. The source material was blood, either unsorted or a sorted T cell fraction (not recorded which). The origin of the receptors is a human donor who was either an allogeneic HSCT recipient or a stem cell or donor lymphocyte infusion donor (not recorded which). It is not recorded whose cells these are; they may come from a transplant donor.

The genes are TRBV4-2 and TRBJ2-7; D is possibly TRBD2 (6 bases). Germline values: CDR1 LGHNA, CDR2 YNFKEQ. The V and J ends lost 0 bases and 2 bases respectively, with 8 bases between them. The CDR3 covers 14 residues. In nucleotides, the CDR3 is TGTGCCAGCAGCCAAGATTGGACTACCTACGAGCAGTACTTC. Its protein is CASSQDWTTYEQYF.

This clonotype has just a few counts. In DNA form, the CDR3 reads TGCAGTACCCCCCTAGGGGGAACCAGGGATACGCAGTATTTT. This encodes CSTPLGGTRDTQYF. V is TRBV20-1 and J is TRBJ2-3, with D possibly TRBD1 on 6 matching bases. Trimming removed 8 bases from V and 6 bases from J, with 21 bases in between. Germline assignment: CDR1 DFQATT and CDR2 SNEGSKA (reference sequence). The CDR3 is 14 residues long.

The rearrangement links TRBV24-1 to TRBJ2-7; D uncertain. The CDR3 loop spans 12 amino acids. Germline V CDR1 and CDR2: KGHDR, SFDVKD. Between the trimmed V and J ends, which lost 5 bases and 2 bases, there was a span of 6 bases. CDR3 region: CATSGRPYEQYF. Written as DNA, the CDR3 is TGTGCCACCAGTGGACGTCCCTACGAGCAGTACTTC.

This clonotype was detected a few times. The J gene is TRBJ2-7, the V gene TRBV12-3 or TRBV12-4; D unclear. Between the trimmed V and J ends, which lost 3 bases and 2 bases, there was a span of 5 bases. This CDR3 spans 12 amino acids. CDR3 coding DNA: TGTGCCAGCAGTTTCCGACCCTACGAGCAGTACTTC. As protein: CASSFRPYEQYF.

The chain has TRBV4-2 and TRBJ2-5; 7 positions match TRBD2. Germline CDR1 reads LGHNA; CDR2 reads YNFKEQ. V trimming: 1 base; J trimming: 3 bases; junction bases outside the gene matches: 5. The CDR3 has 15 amino acids. The DNA of the CDR3 is TGTGCCAGCAGCCAAGCGGGTGCGGGAGAAGAGACCCAGTACTTC. Protein sequence: CASSQAGAGEETQYF.

The chain couples TRBV4-2 to TRBJ2-3, with D unclear. Trimming stripped 2 bases from V and 5 bases from J, with 8 bases between. Germline CDR1 is LGHNA and CDR2 is YNFKEQ. The length of the CDR3 is 13 residues. The CDR3 nucleotides read TGTGCCAGCAGCCAACAGTCCCTAGATACGCAGTATTTT. This sequence encodes CASSQQSLDTQYF.

This clonotype was observed a handful of times. The chain couples TRBV6-6 to TRBJ1-2; the match to TRBD1 covers 9 bases. The V gene's germline CDR1 is MNHNY and CDR2 SVGAGI (reference sequence). The CDR3 spans 15 residues. V lost 2 bases, J lost 4 bases, and 5 bases stayed unmatched. The CDR3 here is CASSYDLQGAYGYTF. The CDR3 nucleotides read TGTGCCAGCAGTTACGACCTACAGGGGGCCTATGGCTACACCTTC.